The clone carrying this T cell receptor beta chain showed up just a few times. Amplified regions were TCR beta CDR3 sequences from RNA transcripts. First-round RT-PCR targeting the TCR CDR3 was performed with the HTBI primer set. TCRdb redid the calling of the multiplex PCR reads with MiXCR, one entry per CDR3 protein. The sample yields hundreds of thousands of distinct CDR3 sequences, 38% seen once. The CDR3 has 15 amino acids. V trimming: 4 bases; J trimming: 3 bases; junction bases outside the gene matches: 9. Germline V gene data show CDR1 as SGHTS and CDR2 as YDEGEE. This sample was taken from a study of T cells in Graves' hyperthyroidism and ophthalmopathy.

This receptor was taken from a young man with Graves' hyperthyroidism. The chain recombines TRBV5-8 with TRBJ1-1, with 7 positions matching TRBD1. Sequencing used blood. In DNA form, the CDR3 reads TGTGCCAGCAGCCCAGCCGGGACAGTAGACACTGAAGCTTTCTTT. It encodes CASSPAGTVDTEAFF.